The 20 T cell receptor beta chains below come from one sample, sequenced in a study of control samples from healthy donors and cancer patients. Sequencing was performed with immunoSEQ multiplex PCR; in TCRdb, only in-frame clones are kept and a portion is missing. Of approximately 170,000 clones listed, approximately 90% were seen once; the top ten hold 0.68%. Sequenced: blood. Every receptor here comes from a woman aged 25-40 years in good health.

This chain links TRBV10-3 with TRBJ2-1; TRBD2 aligns across 9 bases. Germline trimming cut 4 bases from V and 0 bases from J; bases unmatched to any gene: 4. The CDR3 contains 16 residues. The germline V gene has CDR1 ENHRY and CDR2 SYGVKD. The CDR3 DNA is TGTGCCATCAGTGCCTATAGCGGGAGCTCCTACAATGAGCAGTTCTTC. This gives the protein CAISAYSGSSYNEQFF.

The chain recombines TRBV7-2 with TRBJ2-1; 12 bases are a match to TRBD2. The CDR3 is 17 residues long. Germline CDR1 and CDR2: SGHTA and FQGNSA. With 1 base clipped from V and 8 bases from J, the junction kept 9 bases outside the gene matches. CDR3 region: CASSLVLAGGPGDEQFF. CDR3 nucleotide sequence: TGTGCCAGCAGCTTAGTTCTAGCGGGAGGGCCGGGCGATGAGCAGTTCTTC. Looking up the rest from reference TRBV7-2 and TRBJ2-1 gives the full variable domain: GAGVSQSPSNKVTEKGKDVELRCDPISGHTALYWYRQSLGQGLEFLIYFQGNSAPDKSGLPSDRFSAERTGGSVSTLTIQRTQQEDSAVYLCASSLVLAGGPGDEQFFGPGTRLTVL.

The chain couples TRBV7-3 to TRBJ1-4; D is unclear. This CDR3 contains 13 residues. Germline CDR1 SGHTA, CDR2 FQGTGA. Trimming pared 5 bases from V and 3 bases from J, leaving 7 bases between. The CDR3 region has the DNA TGTGCCAGCAGCCCGTCTCCTAATGAAAAACTGTTTTTT. Its translation is CASSPSPNEKLFF. The full variable domain, with the rest looked up from reference TRBV7-3 and TRBJ1-4, is GAGVSQTPSNKVTEKGKYVELRCDPISGHTALYWYRQSLGQGPEFLIYFQGTGAADDSGLPNDRFFAVRPEGSVSTLKIQRTERGDSAVYLCASSPSPNEKLFFGSGTQLSVL.

The chain is built from TRBV6-2 or TRBV6-3 and TRBJ2-1; 11 bases line up with TRBD2. The V and J ends lost 6 bases and 10 bases, in that order; junction bases with no gene match: 14. CDR3 size: 16 residues. The V gene's germline CDR1 is MNHEY and CDR2 SVGEGT. CDR3 sequence reads: CASSRAMGLAAEEQFF. In DNA form, the CDR3 reads TGTGCCAGCAGCCGGGCCATGGGACTAGCGGCAGAGGAGCAGTTCTTC.

The V gene is TRBV7-9, the J gene TRBJ2-3; TRBD2 matches 8 bases. Losses at the gene ends were 3 bases for V and 2 bases for J; bases not matched to a gene: 10. CDR3 length equals 17 residues. CDR1 is SEHNR and CDR2 is FQNEAQ in the germline V gene (reference sequence). CDR3 DNA sequence: TGTGCCAGCAGCTTTCTAGAGGCAGCGGGAGACACAGATACGCAGTATTTT. As protein: CASSFLEAAGDTDTQYF.

The chain carries TRBV6-2 or TRBV6-3 and TRBJ2-7, with a possible D match to TRBD1 (6 bases). Germline CDR1 reads MNHEY; CDR2 reads SVGEGT. Deletions cut 4 bases from V and 5 bases from J, with 9 bases between. CDR3 length: 12 residues. The CDR3 region has the DNA TGTGCCAGCAGTTTAGGGGGTAACGAGCAGTACTTC. The encoded protein is CASSLGGNEQYF.

The V and J genes are TRBV6-5 and TRBJ2-2, with no clear D. There are 11 residues in the CDR3. Trimming left V 8 bases short and J 8 bases short, with 9 bases between. Germline CDR1 is MNHEY and CDR2 is SVGAGI. The CDR3 DNA is TGTGCCAGCGCAAGGGTTGGGGAGCTGTTTTTT. Its translation is CASARVGELFF.

The gene calls are TRBV10-3 and TRBJ2-1; 8 bases line up with TRBD2. The germline CDR1 and CDR2 sequences are ENHRY and SYGVKD. V was pared by 9 bases and J by 7 bases, with 23 bases of the junction left unmatched. The CDR3 sequence is 18 residues long. Here the CDR3 DNA reads TGTGCCATGGCCCCGGGACTAGAACCCTTTATGCATCGGAATGAGCAGTTCTTC. Translation gives CAMAPGLEPFMHRNEQFF.

The genes are TRBV18 and TRBJ2-3; D call uncertain. Germline assignment: CDR1 KGHSH and CDR2 LQKENI. The CDR3 runs 11 residues. Trimming cost V 2 bases and J 6 bases, with 3 bases left between them. CDR3 sequence: CASSPRDTQYF. The CDR3 DNA follows: TGTGCCAGCTCACCAAGGGATACGCAGTATTTT.

This clone has more than one count but fewer than ten. The chain has TRBV4-2 and TRBJ2-2; either TRBD1 or TRBD2 may supply D (5 bases each). CDR1 is LGHNA, CDR2 YNFKEQ, per germline. This CDR3 is 14 amino acids long. Trimming left V 3 bases short and J 5 bases short, with 10 bases between. This chain's CDR3 is CASSQGEDTGELFF. The CDR3 DNA follows: TGTGCCAGCAGCCAGGGGGAAGATACCGGGGAGCTGTTTTTT.

The chain links TRBV30 to TRBJ2-7, with D uncertain. The V gene's germline CDR1 is GTSNPN and CDR2 SVGIG (reference sequence). This CDR3 spans 12 amino acids. V lost 0 bases to trimming and J lost 6 bases, with 9 bases between them. The CDR3, as DNA: TGTGCCTGGAGTGTATCCGGTGGCGAGCAGTACTTC. This gives the protein CAWSVSGGEQYF. The full variable domain, rest sourced from reference TRBV30 and TRBJ2-7, is SQTIHQWPATLVQPVGSPLSLECTVEGTSNPNLYWYRQAAGRGLQLLFYSVGIGQISSEVPQNLSASRPQDRQFILSSKKLLLSDSGFYLCAWSVSGGEQYFGPGTRLTVT.

The chain links TRBV2 to TRBJ2-7; D is unresolved. Germline CDR1 and CDR2: SNHLY and FYNNEI. The germline V and J ends were trimmed by 4 bases and 1 base, with 14 bases remaining between them. The CDR3 has 15 amino acids. The DNA of the CDR3 is TGTGCCAGCAGTGCCCGAGACGGGCGATCCTACGAGCAGTACTTC. It translates to CASSARDGRSYEQYF.

The chain employs TRBV30 and TRBJ2-2, with 7 bases lining up with TRBD1. Per the germline V gene, CDR1 is GTSNPN and CDR2 is SVGIG (reference sequence). The CDR3 covers 13 residues. Trimming took 5 bases from V and 1 from J; bases not matched to a gene: 1. This CDR3 is CAWDRVNTGELFF. The CDR3 nucleotides read TGTGCCTGGGACAGGGTGAACACCGGGGAGCTGTTTTTT.

The chain carries TRBV9 and TRBJ2-1; possibly TRBD2 for D (6 bases). Looked up from germline, CDR1 is SGDLS and CDR2 is YYNGEE. With 0 bases removed from V and 3 bases from J, the gap between germline ends came to 10 bases. This CDR3 is built from 15 residues. The CDR3 protein is CASSVAPAGYNEQFF. For the CDR3, the DNA is TGTGCCAGCAGCGTAGCCCCAGCGGGCTACAATGAGCAGTTCTTC.

This chain links TRBV30 with TRBJ2-2; unclear D gene. The CDR3 sequence is 15 residues long. Trimming shortened V by 7 bases and J by 2 bases, and 17 bases separated the two germline ends. Germline V CDR1 and CDR2: GTSNPN, SVGIG (reference sequence). The CDR3 DNA sequence: TGTGCCTCCCCCCCCCGGGCGGCTAACACCGGGGAGCTGTTTTTT. Translation: CASPPRAANTGELFF. Together with reference TRBV30 and TRBJ2-2, the CDR3 gives the full variable domain: SQTIHQWPATLVQPVGSPLSLECTVEGTSNPNLYWYRQAAGRGLQLLFYSVGIGQISSEVPQNLSASRPQDRQFILSSKKLLLSDSGFYLCASPPRAANTGELFFGEGSRLTVL.

The chain combines TRBV15 with TRBJ2-7; 9 bases are shared with TRBD1. The CDR3 consists of 15 residues. Germline V gene data show CDR1 as LNHNV and CDR2 as YYDKDF (reference sequence). After removal of 1 base from V and 4 bases from J, the junction contained 5 bases not matched to a gene. CDR3 nucleotide sequence: TGTGCCACCAGCAGAGCGGACAGGGGAGCGTACGAGCAGTACTTC. Amino acids: CATSRADRGAYEQYF.

This chain links TRBV11-2 with TRBJ2-2; D call uncertain. Germline-derived CDR1 and CDR2 are SGHAT and FQNNGV. The CDR3 totals 11 residues. V lost 5 bases and J 7 bases, leaving 5 bases between the germline ends. This chain's CDR3 is CASSPRGELFF. The CDR3 coding sequence is TGTGCCAGCAGCCCTCGCGGGGAGCTGTTTTTT.

This chain links TRBV9 with TRBJ2-2; D possibly corresponds to TRBD2 (6 bases). Trimming removed 5 bases from V and 4 bases from J, with 6 bases in between. The germline gives CDR1 SGDLS, CDR2 YYNGEE. The CDR3 has 12 amino acids. The CDR3 here is CASRGLTGELFF. For the CDR3, the DNA is TGTGCCAGCAGGGGACTCACCGGGGAGCTGTTTTTT.

This clone was seen a single time. The chain joins TRBV29-1 to TRBJ2-5; the match to TRBD2 covers 9 bases. This CDR3 comprises 18 residues. Trimming removed 1 base from V and 1 base from J; junction bases left unmatched: 13. Looked up from germline, CDR1 is SQVTM and CDR2 is ANQGSEA. The CDR3 reads CSVEVAEAGGVAQETQYF. The CDR3 nucleotides are TGCAGCGTTGAAGTGGCCGAAGCGGGAGGAGTCGCCCAAGAGACCCAGTACTTC.

J is TRBJ2-1 and V is TRBV4-1; D possibly corresponds to TRBD2 (5 bases). Looked up from germline, CDR1 is MGHRA and CDR2 is YSYEKL. The CDR3 loop spans 16 amino acids. V was clipped by 4 bases and J by 1 base, with 14 bases between them. DNA of the CDR3: TGCGCCAGCAGCCCTACCCTAGCAAGGTCCTACAATGAGCAGTTCTTC. Encoded protein: CASSPTLARSYNEQFF.